This T cell receptor (beta chain) came from a study of T cells after yellow fever vaccination. Findings and limits, study-wide: Some clonotypes were seen in both the CD4 and the CD8 compartments. These made up a small share and likely arose from convergent recombination.

They built TCR cDNA with 5'RACE template switching, a step that put in a universal primer site and UMIs. TCRdb independently ran MiXCR on the 5' RACE reads; one entry per CDR3 protein. The table includes a few hundred thousand distinct CDR3 sequences, 6.9% detected once. This clonotype showed up just a few times. As yet, its antigen is unknown. V lost 7 bases, J lost 1 base, and 7 bases lay in between. Germline CDR1 LGHNT, CDR2 FRNRAP. This CDR3 has 12 amino acids. The origin of this receptor is a man aged 25-40 years who received the YFV17D yellow fever vaccine. This chain joins TRBV12-5 and TRBJ1-2; D remains ambiguous. Sequenced here: CD4+ T cells sorted from PBMCs, sampled 15 days after the yellow fever booster vaccination. In nucleotides, the CDR3 is TGTGCTAGTGCCCCAGATAACTATGGCTACACCTTC. Its translation: CASAPDNYGYTF.